These 25 T cell receptor beta chains came from one sample sequenced in a study of Graves' ophthalmopathy and Graves' hyperthyroidism. RNA served as the template for amplifying TCR beta CDR3 regions. HTBI-primed first-round RT-PCR preceded second-round multiplex PCR. In TCRdb, the multiplex PCR reads were re-called with MiXCR into one record per CDR3 protein. Of about 640,000 distinct CDR3 sequences listed, about two fifths are singletons. Material: peripheral blood. These TCRs come from an adult man with Graves' ophthalmopathy.

This chain links TRBV5-6 with TRBJ2-7; D ambiguous. V was pared by 4 bases and J by 5 bases, with 13 bases between. This CDR3 spans 13 amino acids. Per germline, CDR1 SGHDT and CDR2 YYEEEE. The CDR3 DNA sequence: TGTGCCAGCAGCCGAAGGAGTCCCAACGAGCAGTACTTC. This translates into CASSRRSPNEQYF. Full variable domain (remainder filled in from reference TRBV5-6 and TRBJ2-7): DAGVTQSPTHLIKTRGQQVTLRCSPKSGHDTVSWYQQALGQGPQFIFQYYEEEERQRGNFPDRFSGHQFPNYSSELNVNALLLGDSALYLCASSRRSPNEQYFGPGTRLTVT.

This clonotype has a handful of counts. This chain connects TRBV20-1 to TRBJ2-5; D gene unclear. Trimming stripped 0 bases from V and 4 bases from J, with 6 bases between. Germline V gives CDR1 DFQATT, CDR2 SNEGSKA (reference sequence). This CDR3 region has 12 residues. The CDR3 DNA follows: TGCAGTGCTAGAGATTTTGCAGAGACCCAGTACTTC. Translated: CSARDFAETQYF.

This clonotype was seen at least ten times. The chain couples TRBV12-3 or TRBV12-4 to TRBJ2-7; 8 bases are shared with TRBD2. Trimming removed 6 bases from V and 8 bases from J; junction bases left unmatched: 9. The CDR3 length is 13 residues. CDR3 residues: CASSRQLAVQQYF. Written as DNA, the CDR3 is TGTGCCAGCAGCCGCCAACTAGCGGTCCAGCAGTACTTC.

The chain links TRBV15 to TRBJ2-5, with D perhaps matching TRBD1 (6 bases). Germline V gene lookup returns CDR1 LNHNV and CDR2 YYDKDF (reference sequence). The CDR3 loop spans 15 amino acids. Trimming shortened V by 0 bases and J by 9 bases, and 17 bases separated the two germline ends. This chain's CDR3 is CATSRDRGSNQPQYF. For the CDR3, the DNA is TGTGCCACCAGCAGAGACAGGGGCAGCAATCAGCCCCAGTACTTC.

This rearrangement joins TRBV29-1 to TRBJ2-7; 8 bases are shared with TRBD2. V shed 7 bases and J 5 bases; nucleotides not matched to a gene: 7. CDR3 length: 12 amino acids. Germline V gives CDR1 SQVTM, CDR2 ANQGSEA. The CDR3 DNA reads TGCAGCGCGGGAGGGAGGGCGAACGAGCAGTACTTC. This codes for CSAGGRANEQYF.

V usage is TRBV2 and J usage is TRBJ1-5, with D unresolved. The CDR3 runs 12 residues. Trimming stripped 2 bases from V and 14 bases from J, with 13 bases between. In germline, CDR1 is SNHLY, CDR2 FYNNEI. The CDR3 here is CASSEREVSEHF. The CDR3 region has the DNA TGTGCCAGCAGTGAAAGAGAGGTATCCGAGCATTTT.

This chain uses TRBV7-2 with TRBJ2-6, with 7 nucleotides matching TRBD2. The CDR3 loop spans 16 amino acids. The germline CDR1 and CDR2 sequences are SGHTA and FQGNSA. V shed 1 base, J shed 4 bases, and the junction held 4 bases outside the gene matches. The DNA of the CDR3 is TGTGCCAGCAGCTTAGGGGGAGGGCAGGGGGCCAACGTCCTGACTTTC. Its translation is CASSLGGGQGANVLTF. Filled out from reference TRBV7-2 and TRBJ2-6, the complete variable domain reads GAGVSQSPSNKVTEKGKDVELRCDPISGHTALYWYRQSLGQGLEFLIYFQGNSAPDKSGLPSDRFSAERTGGSVSTLTIQRTQQEDSAVYLCASSLGGGQGANVLTFGAGSRLTVL.

This clonotype appeared many times. The chain carries TRBV7-2 and TRBJ2-2, with D tentatively TRBD2 (6 bases). V lost 3 bases, J lost 4 bases, and 9 bases lay in between. Looked up from germline, CDR1 is SGHTA and CDR2 is FQGNSA. This CDR3 region has 14 residues. The CDR3 loop is CASSLGTLTGELFF. The CDR3 DNA follows: TGTGCCAGCAGCTTGGGGACTCTCACCGGGGAGCTGTTTTTT. The entire variable domain, with the rest obtained from reference TRBV7-2 and TRBJ2-2, is as follows: GAGVSQSPSNKVTEKGKDVELRCDPISGHTALYWYRQSLGQGLEFLIYFQGNSAPDKSGLPSDRFSAERTGGSVSTLTIQRTQQEDSAVYLCASSLGTLTGELFFGEGSRLTVL.

This clonotype has a count of ten or more. The V call is TRBV7-9, the J call TRBJ1-1; the D is unclear. Per germline, CDR1 SEHNR and CDR2 FQNEAQ (reference sequence). The CDR3 loop spans 15 amino acids. V lost 4 bases to trimming and J lost 1 base, with 13 bases between them. The CDR3 here is CASSSPSFPNTEAFF. CDR3 bases: TGTGCCAGCAGCTCGCCGAGTTTCCCGAACACTGAAGCTTTCTTT.

The genes are TRBV10-3 and TRBJ1-4, with a weak D call TRBD1 (5 bases). The V end was cut by 4 bases, the J end by 7 bases, with 13 bases between. The germline CDR1 and CDR2 sequences are ENHRY and SYGVKD. CDR3 length: 14 residues. The CDR3 reads CAISGSSGGEKLFF. CDR3 nucleotides: TGTGCCATCAGTGGGTCTAGCGGGGGTGAAAAACTGTTTTTT.

This clonotype was observed many times. The chain is built from TRBV5-1 and TRBJ1-4; no clear D gene. Germline CDR1 and CDR2: SGHRS and YFSETQ. This CDR3 comprises 14 residues. Between the trimmed V and J ends, which lost 2 bases and 7 bases, there was a span of 12 bases. Here the CDR3 reads CASSLGPSSEKLFF. The CDR3 bases are TGCGCCAGCAGCTTAGGGCCGAGCAGTGAAAAACTGTTTTTT.

The chain combines TRBV5-1 with TRBJ1-4; no clear D. Germline V CDR1 and CDR2: SGHRS, YFSETQ. V gave up 4 bases and J gave up 4 bases, with 11 bases separating them. This CDR3 has 14 amino acids. CDR3 coding DNA: TGCGCCAGCAGCGTGACGGCGAATAATGAAAAACTGTTTTTT. Its protein is CASSVTANNEKLFF.

The V call is TRBV29-1, the J call TRBJ2-7; TRBD1 aligns across 9 bases. Germline CDR1 is SQVTM and CDR2 is ANQGSEA. There are 15 residues in the CDR3. Losses at the gene ends were 8 bases for V and 4 bases for J; bases not matched to a gene: 15. CDR3 sequence: CSQGPGTGTIYEQYF. The DNA of the CDR3 is TGCAGCCAAGGGCCCGGGACAGGGACCATTTACGAGCAGTACTTC.

V usage is TRBV2 and J usage is TRBJ2-7; the D is unclear. In germline, CDR1 is SNHLY, CDR2 FYNNEI. Trimming removed 3 bases from V and 6 bases from J, with 9 bases in between. The CDR3 runs 12 residues. CDR3 region: CASSDYFSEQYF. CDR3 nucleotides: TGTGCCAGCAGTGACTATTTTTCCGAGCAGTACTTC.

This clonotype appeared many times. The rearrangement links TRBV20-1 to TRBJ2-7, with 15 bases matching TRBD2. Germline V gene lookup returns CDR1 DFQATT and CDR2 SNEGSKA (reference sequence). V lost 0 bases, J lost 9 bases, and 6 bases stayed unmatched. This CDR3 is 15 amino acids long. The CDR3 loop reads CSAREGTSGRSGQYF. The CDR3, as DNA: TGCAGTGCTAGAGAGGGGACTAGCGGGAGGAGCGGGCAGTACTTC.

The chain recombines TRBV12-3 or TRBV12-4 with TRBJ2-7; perhaps TRBD1 as D (6 bases). The CDR3 extends over 14 amino acids. Written as DNA, the CDR3 is TGTGCTAGTGGTTCTCACAGGGCTCCGTACGAGCAGTACTTC. It codes for CASGSHRAPYEQYF.

Ten or more counts support this clonotype. V and J are TRBV5-8 and TRBJ1-4; no definite D call. Deletions cut 4 bases from V and 6 bases from J, with 7 bases between. CDR3 size: 12 residues. Looked up from germline, CDR1 is SGHTS and CDR2 is YDEGEE. CDR3 loop: CASSISDEKLFF. The CDR3 DNA is TGTGCCAGCAGCATCAGTGATGAAAAACTGTTTTTT. The full variable domain, rest sourced from reference TRBV5-8 and TRBJ1-4, is EAGVTQSPTHLIKTRGQQATLRCSPISGHTSVYWYQQALGLGLQFLLWYDEGEERNRGNFPPRFSGRQFPNYSSELNVNALELEDSALYLCASSISDEKLFFGSGTQLSVL.

This clonotype was observed many times. The chain is built from TRBV25-1 and TRBJ1-2, with a possible D match to TRBD1 (6 bases). CDR1 is MGHDK and CDR2 is SYGVNS in the germline V gene. The CDR3 has 18 residues. Trimming took off 4 bases at V and 0 bases at J, with 21 bases between the two ends. In nucleotides, the CDR3 is TGTGCCAGCAGTGGATATCAGGGGACCCGACCCACTAACTATGGCTACACCTTC. Its protein is CASSGYQGTRPTNYGYTF.

The rearrangement joins TRBV7-9 to TRBJ1-2; 9 bases are a match to TRBD1. Germline lookup yields CDR1 SEHNR and CDR2 FQNEAQ (reference sequence). The CDR3 extends over 14 amino acids. V lost 4 bases to trimming and J lost 8 bases; unmatched junction nucleotides: 8. This chain's CDR3 is CASSSGTGWVGYTF. Written as DNA, the CDR3 is TGTGCCAGCAGCTCAGGGACAGGGTGGGTCGGCTACACCTTC.

There are a few counts of this clonotype. CDR3: CASSRLAGVVYEQYF. The DNA of the CDR3 is TGCGCCAGCAGCCGACTAGCGGGAGTTGTATACGAGCAGTACTTC. This rearrangement joins TRBV4-1 to TRBJ2-7; 12 bases line up with TRBD2. The germline V gene has CDR1 MGHRA and CDR2 YSYEKL. The ends lost 4 bases at V and 4 bases at J; junction bases unmatched: 5. The CDR3 loop spans 15 amino acids.

As for this clonotype: A much bigger clone sits one base away, suggesting this may be a read error. V and J are TRBV7-8 and TRBJ2-7; 7 nucleotides match TRBD1. Germline CDR1 is SGHVS and CDR2 is FQNEAQ. This CDR3 spans 15 amino acids. CDR3: CASSLGSGRGNEQHF. In DNA form, the CDR3 reads TGTGCCAGCAGCTTGGGATCAGGCAGGGGGAACGAGCAGCACTTC.

This clonotype was counted ten times or more. The J gene is TRBJ2-5, the V gene TRBV7-9, with TRBD2 matching 8 bases. In germline, CDR1 is SEHNR, CDR2 FQNEAQ (reference sequence). V gave up 2 bases and J gave up 4 bases; unmatched junction bases: 0. This CDR3 region has 13 residues. The CDR3 sequence: CASSLTSGETQYF. The CDR3 DNA sequence: TGTGCCAGCAGCTTAACTAGCGGAGAGACCCAGTACTTC. The full variable domain, completed using reference TRBV7-9 and TRBJ2-5, is DTGVSQNPRHKITKRGQNVTFRCDPISEHNRLYWYRQTLGQGPEFLTYFQNEAQLEKSRLLSDRFSAERPKGSFSTLEIQRTEQGDSAMYLCASSLTSGETQYFGPGTRLLVL.

This clonotype was counted many times. The CDR3 region is CASSEDGAVAEAFF. The CDR3, as DNA: TGTGCCAGCAGTGAAGATGGGGCAGTAGCTGAAGCTTTCTTT. The V gene is TRBV2, the J gene TRBJ1-1; D possibly corresponds to TRBD1 (5 bases). The CDR3 sequence is 14 residues long. Looked up from germline, CDR1 is SNHLY and CDR2 is FYNNEI. The V and J ends lost 1 base and 6 bases respectively, with 12 bases between them. Variable domain in full (rest from reference TRBV2 and TRBJ1-1): EPEVTQTPSHQVTQMGQEVILRCVPISNHLYFYWYRQILGQKVEFLVSFYNNEISEKSEIFDDQFSVERPDGSNFTLKIRSTKLEDSAMYFCASSEDGAVAEAFFGQGTRLTVV.

Only a few counts were recorded for this clonotype. This may come from a read error, since a much larger clone is one base off. The rearrangement links TRBV2 to TRBJ1-6; the match to TRBD1 covers 7 bases. Germline V gene data show CDR1 as SNHLY and CDR2 as FYNNEI. This CDR3 comprises 14 residues. J gave up 11 bases and V 4 bases, and 8 bases lay outside the gene matches. CDR3 sequence (DNA): TGTGCCAGCAGTGTTTCAGGGGGTCGTCCACCCCTCCACTTT. It translates to CASSVSGGRPPLHF.

This clonotype has just a few counts. The chain uses TRBV9 and TRBJ2-2; a weak D match, TRBD2 (5 bases). CDR3 length: 15 residues. Germline V CDR1 and CDR2: SGDLS, YYNGEE. The V end lost 0 bases, the J end lost 4 bases, and 10 bases lay between the germline ends. The DNA of the CDR3 is TGTGCCAGCAGCGTAGGCCCTCGGGGCACCGGGGAGCTGTTTTTT. Translation: CASSVGPRGTGELFF.